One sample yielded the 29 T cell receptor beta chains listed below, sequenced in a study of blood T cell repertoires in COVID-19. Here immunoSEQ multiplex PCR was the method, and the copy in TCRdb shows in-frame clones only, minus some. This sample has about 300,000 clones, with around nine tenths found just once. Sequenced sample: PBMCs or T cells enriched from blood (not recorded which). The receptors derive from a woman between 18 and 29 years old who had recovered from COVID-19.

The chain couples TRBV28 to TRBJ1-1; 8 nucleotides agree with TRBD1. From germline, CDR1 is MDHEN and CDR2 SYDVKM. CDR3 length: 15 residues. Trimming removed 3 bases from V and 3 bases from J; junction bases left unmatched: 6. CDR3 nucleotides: TGTGCCAGCAGTTTGGACAGGGAATTGTACACTGAAGCTTTCTTT. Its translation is CASSLDRELYTEAFF.

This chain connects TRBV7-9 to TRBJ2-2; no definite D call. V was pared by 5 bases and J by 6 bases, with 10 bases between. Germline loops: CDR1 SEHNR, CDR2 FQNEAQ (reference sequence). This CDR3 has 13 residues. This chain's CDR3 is CASSQVWAGELFF. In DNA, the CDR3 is TGTGCCAGCAGCCAGGTGTGGGCCGGGGAGCTGTTTTTT.

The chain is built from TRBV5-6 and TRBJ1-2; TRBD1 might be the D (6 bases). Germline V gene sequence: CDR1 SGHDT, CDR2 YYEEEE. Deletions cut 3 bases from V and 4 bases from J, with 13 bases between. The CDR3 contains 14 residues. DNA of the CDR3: TGTGCCAGCAGCTCCCAGGGGCGACCCTATGGCTACACCTTC. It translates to CASSSQGRPYGYTF.

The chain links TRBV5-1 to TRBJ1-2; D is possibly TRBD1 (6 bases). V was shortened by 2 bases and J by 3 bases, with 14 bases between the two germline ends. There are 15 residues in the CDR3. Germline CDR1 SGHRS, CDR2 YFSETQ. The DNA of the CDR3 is TGCGCCAGCAGCTTTCAGGGGATTGGGGACTATGGCTACACCTTC. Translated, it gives CASSFQGIGDYGYTF.

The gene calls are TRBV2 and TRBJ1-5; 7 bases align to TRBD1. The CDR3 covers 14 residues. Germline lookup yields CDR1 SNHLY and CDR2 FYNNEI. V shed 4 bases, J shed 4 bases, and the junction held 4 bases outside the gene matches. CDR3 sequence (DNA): TGTGCCAGCAGTGGGGACAGTGGAAATCAGCCCCAGCATTTT. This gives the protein CASSGDSGNQPQHF.

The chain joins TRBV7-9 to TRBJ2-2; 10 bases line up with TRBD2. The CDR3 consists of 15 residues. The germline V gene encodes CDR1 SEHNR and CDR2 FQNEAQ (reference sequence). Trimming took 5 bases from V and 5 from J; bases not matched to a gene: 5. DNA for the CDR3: TGTGCCAGCAGCCCGAGCGGGGGGGCGACCGGGGAGCTGTTTTTT. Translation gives CASSPSGGATGELFF.

The CDR3 loop is CASSLQGAANEKLFF. DNA of the CDR3: TGCGCCAGCAGCCTCCAGGGGGCAGCTAATGAAAAACTGTTTTTT. This chain uses TRBV4-1 with TRBJ1-4; TRBD1 agrees at 8 bases. V dropped 4 bases and J dropped 3; count of bases not matched to a gene: 4. Germline V CDR1 and CDR2: MGHRA, YSYEKL. This CDR3 has 15 amino acids.

The CDR3 nucleotides are TGTGCCACCAACGGGGGACTAGCGGGATGGGGCAATGAGCAGTTCTTC. This codes for CATNGGLAGWGNEQFF. J is TRBJ2-1 and V is TRBV24-1; the match to TRBD2 covers 13 bases. The V segment lost 8 bases and the J segment 6 bases; nucleotides outside the gene matches: 9. This CDR3 region has 16 residues. Germline-derived CDR1 and CDR2 are KGHDR and SFDVKD.

The CDR3 loop reads CASSLQPDSKAGNTIYF. The CDR3 DNA follows: TGTGCCAGCTCACTCCAGCCGGACAGTAAGGCTGGAAACACCATATATTTT. This chain links TRBV18 with TRBJ1-3; a weak D match, TRBD1 (6 bases). V was pared by 4 bases and J by 2 bases, with 18 bases between. Looked up from germline, CDR1 is KGHSH and CDR2 is LQKENI. The CDR3 length is 17 residues.

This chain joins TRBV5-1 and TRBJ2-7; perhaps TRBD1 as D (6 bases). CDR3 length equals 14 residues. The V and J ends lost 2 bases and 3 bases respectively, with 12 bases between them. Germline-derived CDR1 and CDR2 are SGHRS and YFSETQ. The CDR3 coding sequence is TGCGCCAGCAGCTTTGGGGGCGGTGGCTACGAGCAGTACTTC. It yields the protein CASSFGGGGYEQYF.

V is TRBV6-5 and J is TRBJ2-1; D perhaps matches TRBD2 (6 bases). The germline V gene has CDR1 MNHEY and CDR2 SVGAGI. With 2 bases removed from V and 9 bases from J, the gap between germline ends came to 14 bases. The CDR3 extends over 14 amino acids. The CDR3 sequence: CASSYGSGLGEQFF. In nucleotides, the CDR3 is TGTGCCAGCAGTTACGGTAGCGGTCTCGGTGAGCAGTTCTTC.

The CDR3 DNA is TGTGCCAGCAGCGTTGGCTCTTCTAGAAACACCGGGGAGCTGTTTTTT. Encoded protein: CASSVGSSRNTGELFF. V is TRBV9 and J is TRBJ2-2; D not certain. V was pared by 2 bases and J by 2 bases, with 13 bases between. In germline, CDR1 is SGDLS, CDR2 YYNGEE. The CDR3 contains 16 residues. The full variable domain, completed using reference TRBV9 and TRBJ2-2, is DSGVTQTPKHLITATGQRVTLRCSPRSGDLSVYWYQQSLDQGLQFLIQYYNGEERAKGNILERFSAQQFPDLHSELNLSSLELGDSALYFCASSVGSSRNTGELFFGEGSRLTVL.

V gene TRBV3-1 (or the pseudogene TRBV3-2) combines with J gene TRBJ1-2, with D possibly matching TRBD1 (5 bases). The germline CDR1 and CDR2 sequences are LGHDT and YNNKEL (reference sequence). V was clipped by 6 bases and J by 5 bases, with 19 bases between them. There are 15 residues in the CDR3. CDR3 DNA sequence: TGTGCCAGCAGAAAACACGGGACTGACGAATATGGCTACACCTTC. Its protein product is CASRKHGTDEYGYTF.

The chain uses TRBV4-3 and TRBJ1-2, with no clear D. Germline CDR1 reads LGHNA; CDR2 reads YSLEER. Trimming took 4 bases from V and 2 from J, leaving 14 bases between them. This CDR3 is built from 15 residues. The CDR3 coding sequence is TGCGCCAGCAGCCTTGCGCCCGGCAGGAACTATGGCTACACCTTC. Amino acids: CASSLAPGRNYGYTF.

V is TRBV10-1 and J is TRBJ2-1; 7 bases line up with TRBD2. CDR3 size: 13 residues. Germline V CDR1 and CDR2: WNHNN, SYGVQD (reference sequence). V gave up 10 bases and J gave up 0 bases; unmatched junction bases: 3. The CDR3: CATGGSSYNEQFF. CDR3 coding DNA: TGCGCCACCGGCGGGAGCTCCTACAATGAGCAGTTCTTC.

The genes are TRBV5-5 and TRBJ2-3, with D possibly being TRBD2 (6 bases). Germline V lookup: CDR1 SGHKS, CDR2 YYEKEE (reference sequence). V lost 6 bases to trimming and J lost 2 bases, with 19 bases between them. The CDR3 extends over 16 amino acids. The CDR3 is CASTLGGLGFTDTQYF. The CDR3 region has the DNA TGTGCCAGCACCCTGGGGGGACTGGGGTTCACAGATACGCAGTATTTT.

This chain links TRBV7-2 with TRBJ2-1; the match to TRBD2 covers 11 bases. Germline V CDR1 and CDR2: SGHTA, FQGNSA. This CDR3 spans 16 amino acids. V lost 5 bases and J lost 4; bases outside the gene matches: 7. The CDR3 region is CASSQTLAGGYNEQFF. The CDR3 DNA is TGTGCCAGCAGCCAAACCCTAGCGGGGGGTTACAATGAGCAGTTCTTC.

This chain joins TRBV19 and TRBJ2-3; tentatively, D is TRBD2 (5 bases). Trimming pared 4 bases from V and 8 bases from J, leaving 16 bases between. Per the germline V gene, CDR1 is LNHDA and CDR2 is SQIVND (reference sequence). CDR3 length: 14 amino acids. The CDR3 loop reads CASSSRRTQSTQYF. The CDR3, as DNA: TGTGCCAGTAGTAGCAGACGGACTCAAAGTACGCAGTATTTT.

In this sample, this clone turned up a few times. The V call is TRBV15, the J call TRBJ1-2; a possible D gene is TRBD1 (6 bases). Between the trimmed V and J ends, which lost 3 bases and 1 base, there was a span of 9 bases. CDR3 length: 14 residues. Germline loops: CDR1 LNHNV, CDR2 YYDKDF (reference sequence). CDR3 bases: TGTGCCACCAGCAGGCAGGGGAGTAACTATGGCTACACCTTC. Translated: CATSRQGSNYGYTF. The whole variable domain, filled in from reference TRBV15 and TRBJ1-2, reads DAMVIQNPRYQVTQFGKPVTLSCSQTLNHNVMYWYQQKSSQAPKLLFHYYDKDFNNEADTPDNFQSRRPNTSFCFLDIRSPGLGDTAMYLCATSRQGSNYGYTFGSGTRLTVV.

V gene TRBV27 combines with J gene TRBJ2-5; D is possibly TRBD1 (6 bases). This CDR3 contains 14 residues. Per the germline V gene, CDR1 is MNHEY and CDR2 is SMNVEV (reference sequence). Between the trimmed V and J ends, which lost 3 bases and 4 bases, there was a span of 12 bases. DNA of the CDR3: TGTGCCAGCAGTTTTCAGGGGCGATCAGAGACCCAGTACTTC. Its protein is CASSFQGRSETQYF.

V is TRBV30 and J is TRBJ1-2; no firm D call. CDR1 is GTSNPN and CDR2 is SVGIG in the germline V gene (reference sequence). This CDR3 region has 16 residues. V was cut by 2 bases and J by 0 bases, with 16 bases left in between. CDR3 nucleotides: TGTGCCTGGAGTATTACCCGCAGGCCTACTAACTATGGCTACACCTTC. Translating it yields CAWSITRRPTNYGYTF.

The CDR3 region has the DNA TGTGCCAGCAGCTTTACAGGGAACACTGAAGCTTTCTTT. Encoded protein: CASSFTGNTEAFF. V and J are TRBV5-4 and TRBJ1-1; possible D gene TRBD1, 5 bases. Looked up from germline, CDR1 is SGHNT and CDR2 is YYREEE (reference sequence). Trimming pared 2 bases from V and 1 base from J, leaving 6 bases between. The CDR3 covers 13 residues. Full variable domain (outside the CDR3, taken from reference TRBV5-4 and TRBJ1-1): ETGVTQSPTHLIKTRGQQVTLRCSSQSGHNTVSWYQQALGQGPQFIFQYYREEENGRGNFPPRFSGLQFPNYSSELNVNALELDDSALYLCASSFTGNTEAFFGQGTRLTVV.

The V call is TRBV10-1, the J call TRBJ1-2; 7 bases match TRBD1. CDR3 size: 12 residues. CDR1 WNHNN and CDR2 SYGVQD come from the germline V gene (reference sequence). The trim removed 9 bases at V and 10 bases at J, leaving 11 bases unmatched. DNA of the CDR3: TGCGCCAGTCGGGACAGACGGATTGTCTACACCTTC. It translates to CASRDRRIVYTF.

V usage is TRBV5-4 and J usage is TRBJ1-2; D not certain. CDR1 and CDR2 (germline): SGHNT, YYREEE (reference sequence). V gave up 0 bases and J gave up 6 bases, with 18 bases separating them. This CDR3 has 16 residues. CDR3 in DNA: TGTGCCAGCAGCTTGGCTCCTTATGATAGGGAGGATGGCTACACCTTC. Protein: CASSLAPYDREDGYTF.

The CDR3 nucleotides read TGCGCCAGCAGCTTGGTACAGGGCACTGAAAAACTGTTTTTT. It encodes CASSLVQGTEKLFF. The chain links TRBV5-1 to TRBJ1-4; D might be TRBD1 (6 bases). With 0 bases removed from V and 7 bases from J, the gap between germline ends came to 10 bases. Germline CDR1 reads SGHRS; CDR2 reads YFSETQ. The CDR3 loop spans 14 amino acids. Based on the CDR3 plus reference TRBV5-1 and TRBJ1-4, the full variable domain is KAGVTQTPRYLIKTRGQQVTLSCSPISGHRSVSWYQQTPGQGLQFLFEYFSETQRNKGNFPGRFSGRQFSNSRSEMNVSTLELGDSALYLCASSLVQGTEKLFFGSGTQLSVL.

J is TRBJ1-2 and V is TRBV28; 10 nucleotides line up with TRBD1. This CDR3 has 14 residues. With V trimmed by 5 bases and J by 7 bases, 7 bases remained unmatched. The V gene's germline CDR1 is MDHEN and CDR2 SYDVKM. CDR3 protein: CASSRQGARIGYTF. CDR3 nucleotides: TGTGCCAGCAGTCGACAGGGGGCGCGAATTGGCTACACCTTC.

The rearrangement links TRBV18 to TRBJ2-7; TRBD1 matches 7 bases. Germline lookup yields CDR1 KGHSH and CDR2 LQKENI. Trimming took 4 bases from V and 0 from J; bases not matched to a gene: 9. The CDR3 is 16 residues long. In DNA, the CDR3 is TGTGCCAGCTCACAATCGGGACAGATATACTCCTACGAGCAGTACTTC. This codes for CASSQSGQIYSYEQYF.

The CDR3 here is CASTREQGIRINEQFF. CDR3 sequence (DNA): TGTGCCAGCACCAGAGAACAGGGGATAAGGATAAATGAGCAGTTCTTC. The V gene is TRBV2, the J gene TRBJ2-1, with 7 bases that match TRBD1. The trim removed 7 bases at V and 7 bases at J, leaving 16 bases unmatched. The germline CDR1 and CDR2 sequences are SNHLY and FYNNEI. The CDR3 covers 16 residues. Variable domain in full (rest from reference TRBV2 and TRBJ2-1): EPEVTQTPSHQVTQMGQEVILRCVPISNHLYFYWYRQILGQKVEFLVSFYNNEISEKSEIFDDQFSVERPDGSNFTLKIRSTKLEDSAMYFCASTREQGIRINEQFFGPGTRLTVL.

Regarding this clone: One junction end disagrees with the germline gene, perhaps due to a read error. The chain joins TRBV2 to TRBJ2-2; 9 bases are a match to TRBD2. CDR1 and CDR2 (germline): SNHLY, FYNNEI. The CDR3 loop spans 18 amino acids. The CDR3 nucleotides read TGTGCCAGCAGCGAAGAGGGGCTAGCGGGACCAAACACCGGGGAGCTGTTTTTT. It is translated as CASSEEGLAGPNTGELFF.